The sequence of this T cell receptor beta chain was determined in a study of T-cell memory formation after mild COVID-19. Whole-study context: TCR clustering was largely donor specific.

Study-level points and caveats: Several responding clones turned up in pre-infection memory, indicating that cross-reactive memory may have taken part.

As to this clonotype: No antigen is known for it.

TCRdb independently ran MiXCR on the 5' RACE reads; one entry per CDR3 protein. This repertoire shows roughly 28,000 distinct CDR3 sequences, around 10% found once; its top ten account for roughly 15%. Sequencing was performed on PBMCs or a T cell subset sorted from them (not recorded which). The sequence was collected from an adult woman who had mild COVID-19 (a few samples of this study predate the infection). Cell type and time point are not known.

CDR3 amino acids: CASSQEPSDRTNTGELFF. In DNA, the CDR3 is TGTGCCAGCAGCCAAGAACCTTCGGACAGGACGAACACCGGGGAGCTGTTTTTT. The chain carries TRBV4-2 and TRBJ2-2; TRBD1 matches at 7 bases. The CDR3 totals 18 residues. Trimming cost V 0 bases and J 0 bases; bases outside gene matches: 7. Germline CDR1 and CDR2: LGHNA and YNFKEQ.